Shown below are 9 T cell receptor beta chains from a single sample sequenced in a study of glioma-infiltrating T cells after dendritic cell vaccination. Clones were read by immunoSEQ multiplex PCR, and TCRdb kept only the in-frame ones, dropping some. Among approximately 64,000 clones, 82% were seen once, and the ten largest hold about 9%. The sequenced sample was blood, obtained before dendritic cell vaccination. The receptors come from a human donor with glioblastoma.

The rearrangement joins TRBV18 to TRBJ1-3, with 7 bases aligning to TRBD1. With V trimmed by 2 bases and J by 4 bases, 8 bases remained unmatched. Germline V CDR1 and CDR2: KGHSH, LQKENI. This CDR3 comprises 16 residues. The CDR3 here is CASSPTTGPRGNTIYF. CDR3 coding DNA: TGTGCCAGCTCACCAACGACAGGGCCCAGAGGAAACACCATATATTTT.

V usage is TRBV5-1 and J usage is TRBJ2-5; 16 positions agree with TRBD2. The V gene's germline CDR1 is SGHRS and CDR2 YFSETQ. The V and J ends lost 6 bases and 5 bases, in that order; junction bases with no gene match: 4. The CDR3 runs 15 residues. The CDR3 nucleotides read TGCGCCAGCACGGGGACTAGCGGGGGGGCCGAGACCCAGTACTTC. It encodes CASTGTSGGAETQYF.

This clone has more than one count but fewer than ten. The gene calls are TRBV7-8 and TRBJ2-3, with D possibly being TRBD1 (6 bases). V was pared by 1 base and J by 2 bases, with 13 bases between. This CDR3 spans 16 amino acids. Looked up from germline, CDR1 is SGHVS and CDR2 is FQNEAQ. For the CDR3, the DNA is TGTGCCAGCAGCTTAGTGGGGACACTGGCCACAGATACGCAGTATTTT. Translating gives CASSLVGTLATDTQYF.

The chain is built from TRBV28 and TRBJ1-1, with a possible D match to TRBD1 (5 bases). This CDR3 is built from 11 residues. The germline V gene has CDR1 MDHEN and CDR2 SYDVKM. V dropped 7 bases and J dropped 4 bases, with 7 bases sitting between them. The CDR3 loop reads CASKRGTEAFF. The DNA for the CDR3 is TGTGCCAGCAAAAGGGGCACTGAAGCTTTCTTT.

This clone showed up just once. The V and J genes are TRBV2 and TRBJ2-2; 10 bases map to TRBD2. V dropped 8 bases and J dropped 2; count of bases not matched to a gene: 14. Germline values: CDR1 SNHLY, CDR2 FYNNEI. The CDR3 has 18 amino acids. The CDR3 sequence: CASRRGLAGAGNTGELFF. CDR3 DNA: TGTGCCAGCCGGCGAGGCCTAGCGGGGGCGGGAAACACCGGGGAGCTGTTTTTT.

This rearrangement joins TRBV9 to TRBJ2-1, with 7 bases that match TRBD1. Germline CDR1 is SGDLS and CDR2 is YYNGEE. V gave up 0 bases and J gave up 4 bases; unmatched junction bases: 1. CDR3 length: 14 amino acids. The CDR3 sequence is CASSVGQGYNEQFF. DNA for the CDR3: TGTGCCAGCAGCGTAGGACAGGGATACAATGAGCAGTTCTTC.

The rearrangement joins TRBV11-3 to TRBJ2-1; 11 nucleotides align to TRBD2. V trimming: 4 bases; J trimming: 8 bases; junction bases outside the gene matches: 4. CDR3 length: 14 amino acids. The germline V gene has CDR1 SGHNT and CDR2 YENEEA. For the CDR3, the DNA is TGTGCCAGCAGCTATAGCGGGGGGGCGGATGAGCAGTTCTTC. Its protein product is CASSYSGGADEQFF.

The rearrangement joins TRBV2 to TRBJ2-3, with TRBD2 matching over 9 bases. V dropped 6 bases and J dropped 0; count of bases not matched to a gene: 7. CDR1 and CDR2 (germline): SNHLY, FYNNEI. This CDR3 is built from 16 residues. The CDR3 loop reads CASSSNSGGSTDTQYF. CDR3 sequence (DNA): TGTGCCAGCAGCTCCAATAGCGGGGGAAGCACAGATACGCAGTATTTT.

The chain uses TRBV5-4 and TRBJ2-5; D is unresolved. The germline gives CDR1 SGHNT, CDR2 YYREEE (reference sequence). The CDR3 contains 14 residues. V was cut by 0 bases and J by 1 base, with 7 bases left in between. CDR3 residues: CASSLGEVQETQYF. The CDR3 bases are TGTGCCAGCAGCTTGGGAGAAGTCCAAGAGACCCAGTACTTC. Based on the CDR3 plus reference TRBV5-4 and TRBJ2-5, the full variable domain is ETGVTQSPTHLIKTRGQQVTLRCSSQSGHNTVSWYQQALGQGPQFIFQYYREEENGRGNFPPRFSGLQFPNYSSELNVNALELDDSALYLCASSLGEVQETQYFGPGTRLLVL.